This record concerns one T cell receptor beta chain sequence. Its target is unknown. A single record per CDR3 protein comes from TCRdb applying MiXCR to the 5' RACE reads. The sample yields around 610,000 distinct CDR3 sequences, approximately 15% seen once. CDR1 DFQATT and CDR2 SNEGSKA come from the germline V gene (reference sequence). This CDR3 spans 13 amino acids. The V and J ends lost 4 bases and 3 bases, in that order; junction bases with no gene match: 5. This sample is drawn from a study of T cells after yellow fever vaccination. Study observations and caveats: Just a small share of clonotypes turned up in the CD4 compartment as well as the CD8 compartment. Most primary-vaccination clones reappeared after the booster (about 95% CD4, more than 70% CD8). Abundant bulk-population clonotypes could contaminate the FACS-sorted repertoires.

The TCR originated in a man aged 25-40 years who received the YFV17D yellow fever vaccine. The V call is TRBV20-1, the J call TRBJ2-7; the match to TRBD1 covers 8 bases. This specimen consisted of PBMCs, obtained on the day of the yellow fever booster vaccination. DNA for the CDR3: TGCAGTGCTACCAAGACAGGGGACTACGAGCAGTACTTC. This encodes CSATKTGDYEQYF.